This T cell receptor (beta chain) was sequenced in a study of molecular identifiers for immune sequencing clone quantification. Study-level findings and limits: The study found clones above 20 RNA copies held over 98% of effector molecules and under 1% in naive cells.

The CDR3 has 18 residues. Looked up from germline, CDR1 is MNHEY and CDR2 is SVGEGT. Trimming took 3 bases from V and 0 from J; bases not matched to a gene: 12. Each CDR3 protein gets one entry after TCRdb re-called the PCR reads with MiXCR. The repertoire holds about 320,000 distinct CDR3 sequences, about 22% seen once, with about 0.71% in the top ten. This clonotype was counted once. Its cognate antigen is unknown. V usage is TRBV6-2 or TRBV6-3 and J usage is TRBJ1-1; 8 bases match TRBD1. The receptor comes from a human donor in good health. Some libraries in this study had Jurkat cell RNA spiked in. The sequenced sample was naive CD8+ T cells from blood, with Jurkat cell RNA spiked in. The subset: FACS-sorted CD8+CD4-CCR7+CD45RA+ naive T cells. The DNA for the CDR3 is TGTGCCAGCAGTTATTCCCGGGACAGGTGGCGCGTGAACACTGAAGCTTTCTTT. This encodes CASSYSRDRWRVNTEAFF.